These 10 T cell receptor beta chains originate from one sample sequenced in a study of T cells in localized non-small cell lung cancer. Profiling relied on immunoSEQ multiplex PCR, and the TCRdb table lists in-frame clones only, not all of them. The repertoire holds about 72,000 clones, 84% seen once, with roughly 14% in the top ten. This specimen was peripheral blood, taken before any cancer treatment. The receptor set was obtained from a female donor older than 55 with stage I lung adenocarcinoma.

This chain uses TRBV7-3 with TRBJ2-1, with 11 nucleotides matching TRBD2. V dropped 5 bases and J dropped 5; count of bases not matched to a gene: 5. Germline V gives CDR1 SGHTA, CDR2 FQGTGA. The CDR3 length is 15 residues. The CDR3 bases are TGTGCCAGCAGCAAGACTAGCGGGGACGACAATGAGCAGTTCTTC. Translated, it gives CASSKTSGDDNEQFF.

With respect to this clone: The same CDR3 also results from other DNA sequences found in this sample. V and J are TRBV27 and TRBJ2-3, with D hard to call. Trimming removed 0 bases at V and 0 bases at J, with 4 bases between. The V gene's germline CDR1 is MNHEY and CDR2 SMNVEV (reference sequence). CDR3 length: 14 amino acids. The CDR3 spells CASSLSASTDTQYF. The DNA of the CDR3 is TGTGCCAGCAGTTTATCGGCCAGCACAGATACGCAGTATTTT.

V gene TRBV19 combines with J gene TRBJ1-2; D remains ambiguous. Germline CDR1 reads LNHDA; CDR2 reads SQIVND (reference sequence). V lost 3 bases to trimming and J lost 13 bases, with 12 bases between them. This CDR3 comprises 11 residues. DNA for the CDR3: TGTGCCAGTAGTATTGGGCAGTGGACCACCTTC. It codes for CASSIGQWTTF.

The rearrangement links TRBV10-2 to TRBJ2-3, with D tentatively TRBD1 (6 bases). CDR1 and CDR2 from the germline V gene are WSHSY and SAAADI. The V gene lost 6 bases and the J gene lost 0 bases, with 10 bases spanning the gap. This CDR3 region has 14 residues. CDR3 DNA sequence: TGCGCCAGCAGGCCACAGGGTAGCACAGATACGCAGTATTTT. The encoded protein is CASRPQGSTDTQYF.

The rearrangement links TRBV18 to TRBJ1-3, with D unclear. The length of the CDR3 is 16 residues. CDR1 and CDR2 (germline): KGHSH, LQKENI. V lost 3 bases and J 3 bases, leaving 15 bases between the germline ends. The CDR3 reads CASSPPGFVGGNTIYF. CDR3 sequence (DNA): TGTGCCAGCTCACCCCCAGGTTTCGTTGGTGGAAACACCATATATTTT. Combining the CDR3 with reference TRBV18 and TRBJ1-3 gives the whole variable domain NAGVMQNPRHLVRRRGQEARLRCSPMKGHSHVYWYRQLPEEGLKFMVYLQKENIIDESGMPKERFSAEFPKEGPSILRIQQVVRGDSAAYFCASSPPGFVGGNTIYFGEGSWLTVV.

The chain carries TRBV5-4 and TRBJ2-2; 8 nucleotides match TRBD1. Losses at the gene ends were 0 bases for V and 4 bases for J; bases not matched to a gene: 5. CDR1 is SGHNT and CDR2 is YYREEE in the germline V gene (reference sequence). This CDR3 has 16 amino acids. The CDR3 nucleotides are TGTGCCAGCAGCTTGGGAACAGGGGGTAGCACCGGGGAGCTGTTTTTT. Translation gives CASSLGTGGSTGELFF.

This sequence joins TRBV6-5 and TRBJ2-5, with 11 bases that match TRBD1. Germline V gene data show CDR1 as MNHEY and CDR2 as SVGAGI. The CDR3 sequence is 15 residues long. V shed 6 bases and J 6 bases; nucleotides not matched to a gene: 9. CDR3 in DNA: TGTGCCAGCAGGCTTGGGACAGGGGGGTCCAAGACCCAGTACTTC. As protein: CASRLGTGGSKTQYF.

The chain employs TRBV6-1 and TRBJ2-1; weak D call: TRBD2 (6 bases). V was pared by 0 bases and J by 13 bases, with 16 bases between. Germline V CDR1 and CDR2: MNHNS, SASEGT. The CDR3 covers 14 residues. CDR3 in amino acids: CASSEAGSARFQFF. The CDR3 DNA reads as TGTGCCAGCAGTGAAGCCGGGAGCGCACGATTCCAGTTCTTC.

The rearrangement joins TRBV29-1 to TRBJ1-2, with a tentative D call TRBD1 (6 bases). Deletions cut 4 bases from V and 6 bases from J, with 18 bases between. The germline V gene has CDR1 SQVTM and CDR2 ANQGSEA. The CDR3 loop spans 14 amino acids. This CDR3 is CSVVEGAQGNGYTF. The CDR3 region has the DNA TGCAGCGTTGTGGAGGGTGCCCAGGGGAATGGCTACACCTTC.

A single count supports this clone. This chain uses TRBV28 with TRBJ1-1; possibly TRBD1 for D (5 bases). Germline lookup yields CDR1 MDHEN and CDR2 SYDVKM. The CDR3 is made up of 12 amino acids. V was pared by 8 bases and J by 5 bases, with 12 bases between. The CDR3 protein is CASGAGLTEAFF. The CDR3 DNA follows: TGTGCCAGCGGAGCAGGGTTGACTGAAGCTTTCTTT.